Presented here are 5 T cell receptor beta chains from one specimen sequenced in a study of T-cell memory formation after mild COVID-19. TCRdb re-derived calls from the 5' RACE reads in MiXCR, one entry per CDR3 protein. Of roughly 400,000 distinct CDR3 sequences listed, about 16% are singletons. Sequences were obtained from PBMCs or a T cell subset sorted from them (not recorded which). The receptor source for this set is a man between 18 and 29 years old who had mild COVID-19 (a few samples of this study predate the infection). Cell type and time point are not known.

This clonotype has a handful of counts. The rearrangement uses TRBV4-2 and TRBJ1-5, with 7 bases lining up with TRBD1. This CDR3 has 15 residues. V lost 4 bases and J lost 0; bases outside the gene matches: 3. Germline CDR1 is LGHNA and CDR2 is YNFKEQ. In DNA form, the CDR3 reads TGTGCCAGCAGCCGGACAGGTCCTAGCAATCAGCCCCAGCATTTT. It is translated as CASSRTGPSNQPQHF.

The chain has TRBV5-1 and TRBJ1-4; tentatively, D is TRBD1 (5 bases). This CDR3 has 16 amino acids. Germline V gene sequence: CDR1 SGHRS, CDR2 YFSETQ. Trimming removed 0 bases at V and 8 bases at J, with 17 bases between. The CDR3 sequence: CASSLGIGRDFEKLFF. The CDR3 nucleotides are TGCGCCAGCAGCTTGGGGATTGGCAGGGACTTCGAAAAACTGTTTTTT.

This clonotype was picked up a small number of times. J is TRBJ2-3 and V is TRBV9; TRBD2 matches at 8 bases. Germline CDR1 and CDR2: SGDLS and YYNGEE. This CDR3 has 14 residues. V shed 3 bases, J shed 8 bases, and the junction held 8 bases outside the gene matches. The CDR3 DNA reads TGTGCCAGCAGCGGCGGGGGGTTCATGAGTACGCAGTATTTT. Residues: CASSGGGFMSTQYF.

This clonotype has a handful of counts. The chain links TRBV20-1 to TRBJ2-7, with D maybe TRBD2 (5 bases). Germline V gene sequence: CDR1 DFQATT, CDR2 SNEGSKA (reference sequence). V was cut by 1 base and J by 0 bases, with 13 bases left in between. The CDR3 extends over 15 amino acids. This chain's CDR3 is CSARGVEGSSYEQYV. DNA for the CDR3: TGCAGTGCTAGAGGTGTAGAAGGGAGCTCCTACGAGCAGTACGTC.

This chain links TRBV4-1 with TRBJ1-2, with 7 bases identical to TRBD1. The CDR3 sequence is 15 residues long. With V trimmed by 2 bases and J by 5 bases, 8 bases remained unmatched. Germline V gene sequence: CDR1 MGHRA, CDR2 YSYEKL. CDR3: CASSQFAGGRYGYTF. The CDR3 bases are TGCGCCAGCAGCCAATTCGCAGGGGGTCGGTATGGCTACACCTTC.